The 9 T cell receptor beta chains given below trace back to one sample, sequenced in a study of beta chain features in type 1 diabetes. Expressed TCRB transcripts were sequenced because the isolated RNA had all been reverse transcribed beforehand. Some clones are missing from TCRdb's copy, which holds only in-frame ones; the method was immunoSEQ multiplex PCR. Here the sample spans under 450,000 clones, around 14% being singletons. Material for sequencing was naive CD4+ T cells from blood. These TCRs come from a man aged 25 to 45 in good health.

This clone showed up just a few times. The chain links TRBV10-3 to TRBJ2-4, with a weak D call TRBD1 (5 bases). The V gene lost 6 bases and the J gene lost 4 bases, with 13 bases spanning the gap. Germline V gives CDR1 ENHRY, CDR2 SYGVKD. The CDR3 has 14 residues. The CDR3 DNA sequence: TGTGCCATCAGATCAGACAGTGGGAAAAACATTCAGTACTTC. Translated, it gives CAIRSDSGKNIQYF.

The chain recombines TRBV29-1 with TRBJ2-2; the match to TRBD2 covers 8 bases. In germline, CDR1 is SQVTM, CDR2 ANQGSEA. This CDR3 has 15 residues. V was clipped by 0 bases and J by 6 bases; unmatched bases: 6. CDR3 residues: CSVEETSGRAGELFF. As DNA, the CDR3 is TGCAGCGTTGAAGAAACTAGCGGAAGAGCCGGGGAGCTGTTTTTT.

This clone occurred a few times. The chain combines TRBV28 with TRBJ2-5; D could derive from TRBD1 or TRBD2 (5 bases each). CDR3 length equals 11 residues. V dropped 3 bases and J dropped 13 bases, with 12 bases sitting between them. Germline V gene sequence: CDR1 MDHEN, CDR2 SYDVKM. CDR3 residues: CASSFGDGRYF. CDR3 DNA sequence: TGTGCCAGCAGTTTTGGGGACGGTCGGTACTTC.

The chain employs TRBV7-8 and TRBJ2-2; D is uncertain. The germline CDR1 and CDR2 sequences are SGHVS and FQNEAQ. The CDR3 length is 16 residues. Trimming cost V 3 bases and J 5 bases, with 16 bases left between them. CDR3 DNA sequence: TGTGCCAGCAGCTTCTACAGAGTCATTAAAACCGGGGAGCTGTTTTTT. Its translation is CASSFYRVIKTGELFF.

The CDR3 region is CASSLGTRLYSAYEQYF. The CDR3 nucleotides read TGCGCCAGCAGCTTGGGGACTCGCCTGTATTCAGCCTACGAGCAGTACTTC. The V and J genes are TRBV5-1 and TRBJ2-7; a possible D gene is TRBD2 (5 bases). CDR3 length: 17 residues. The germline V gene has CDR1 SGHRS and CDR2 YFSETQ. The V and J ends lost 0 bases and 2 bases respectively, with 18 bases between them.

This clone was seen a few times. The chain is built from TRBV18 and TRBJ2-7; TRBD2 agrees at 7 bases. The CDR3 length is 12 residues. Germline CDR1 KGHSH, CDR2 LQKENI. V lost 5 bases, J lost 9 bases, and 7 bases stayed unmatched. CDR3 loop: CASSSLADWQYF. The DNA for the CDR3 is TGTGCCAGCTCATCCCTAGCGGATTGGCAGTACTTC.

The J gene is TRBJ2-3, the V gene TRBV5-6; possibly TRBD1 for D (6 bases). Germline lookup yields CDR1 SGHDT and CDR2 YYEEEE. V dropped 1 base and J dropped 8 bases, with 14 bases sitting between them. The CDR3 consists of 14 residues. The DNA for the CDR3 is TGTGCCAGCAGCTTGTGGGGGCAGCCCCCTACGCAGTATTTT. Amino acid sequence: CASSLWGQPPTQYF. The full variable domain, with the rest looked up from reference TRBV5-6 and TRBJ2-3, is DAGVTQSPTHLIKTRGQQVTLRCSPKSGHDTVSWYQQALGQGPQFIFQYYEEEERQRGNFPDRFSGHQFPNYSSELNVNALLLGDSALYLCASSLWGQPPTQYFGPGTRLTVL.

This clone was observed a few times. This sequence joins TRBV7-2 and TRBJ1-6, with 7 positions matching TRBD1. CDR1 SGHTA and CDR2 FQGNSA come from the germline V gene. The V segment lost 1 base and the J segment 6 bases; nucleotides outside the gene matches: 6. The CDR3 is 16 amino acids. This CDR3 is CASSLVPTGANSPLHF. DNA of the CDR3: TGTGCCAGCAGCTTAGTGCCCACAGGGGCTAATTCACCCCTCCACTTT.

This clone was detected only a few times. This chain joins TRBV15 and TRBJ1-4, with D hard to call. V was shortened by 1 base and J by 7 bases, with 10 bases between the two germline ends. The germline gives CDR1 LNHNV, CDR2 YYDKDF (reference sequence). This CDR3 is built from 14 residues. This chain's CDR3 is CATSRGSSGEKLFF. Written as DNA, the CDR3 is TGTGCCACCAGCAGAGGATCGTCGGGTGAAAAACTGTTTTTT.